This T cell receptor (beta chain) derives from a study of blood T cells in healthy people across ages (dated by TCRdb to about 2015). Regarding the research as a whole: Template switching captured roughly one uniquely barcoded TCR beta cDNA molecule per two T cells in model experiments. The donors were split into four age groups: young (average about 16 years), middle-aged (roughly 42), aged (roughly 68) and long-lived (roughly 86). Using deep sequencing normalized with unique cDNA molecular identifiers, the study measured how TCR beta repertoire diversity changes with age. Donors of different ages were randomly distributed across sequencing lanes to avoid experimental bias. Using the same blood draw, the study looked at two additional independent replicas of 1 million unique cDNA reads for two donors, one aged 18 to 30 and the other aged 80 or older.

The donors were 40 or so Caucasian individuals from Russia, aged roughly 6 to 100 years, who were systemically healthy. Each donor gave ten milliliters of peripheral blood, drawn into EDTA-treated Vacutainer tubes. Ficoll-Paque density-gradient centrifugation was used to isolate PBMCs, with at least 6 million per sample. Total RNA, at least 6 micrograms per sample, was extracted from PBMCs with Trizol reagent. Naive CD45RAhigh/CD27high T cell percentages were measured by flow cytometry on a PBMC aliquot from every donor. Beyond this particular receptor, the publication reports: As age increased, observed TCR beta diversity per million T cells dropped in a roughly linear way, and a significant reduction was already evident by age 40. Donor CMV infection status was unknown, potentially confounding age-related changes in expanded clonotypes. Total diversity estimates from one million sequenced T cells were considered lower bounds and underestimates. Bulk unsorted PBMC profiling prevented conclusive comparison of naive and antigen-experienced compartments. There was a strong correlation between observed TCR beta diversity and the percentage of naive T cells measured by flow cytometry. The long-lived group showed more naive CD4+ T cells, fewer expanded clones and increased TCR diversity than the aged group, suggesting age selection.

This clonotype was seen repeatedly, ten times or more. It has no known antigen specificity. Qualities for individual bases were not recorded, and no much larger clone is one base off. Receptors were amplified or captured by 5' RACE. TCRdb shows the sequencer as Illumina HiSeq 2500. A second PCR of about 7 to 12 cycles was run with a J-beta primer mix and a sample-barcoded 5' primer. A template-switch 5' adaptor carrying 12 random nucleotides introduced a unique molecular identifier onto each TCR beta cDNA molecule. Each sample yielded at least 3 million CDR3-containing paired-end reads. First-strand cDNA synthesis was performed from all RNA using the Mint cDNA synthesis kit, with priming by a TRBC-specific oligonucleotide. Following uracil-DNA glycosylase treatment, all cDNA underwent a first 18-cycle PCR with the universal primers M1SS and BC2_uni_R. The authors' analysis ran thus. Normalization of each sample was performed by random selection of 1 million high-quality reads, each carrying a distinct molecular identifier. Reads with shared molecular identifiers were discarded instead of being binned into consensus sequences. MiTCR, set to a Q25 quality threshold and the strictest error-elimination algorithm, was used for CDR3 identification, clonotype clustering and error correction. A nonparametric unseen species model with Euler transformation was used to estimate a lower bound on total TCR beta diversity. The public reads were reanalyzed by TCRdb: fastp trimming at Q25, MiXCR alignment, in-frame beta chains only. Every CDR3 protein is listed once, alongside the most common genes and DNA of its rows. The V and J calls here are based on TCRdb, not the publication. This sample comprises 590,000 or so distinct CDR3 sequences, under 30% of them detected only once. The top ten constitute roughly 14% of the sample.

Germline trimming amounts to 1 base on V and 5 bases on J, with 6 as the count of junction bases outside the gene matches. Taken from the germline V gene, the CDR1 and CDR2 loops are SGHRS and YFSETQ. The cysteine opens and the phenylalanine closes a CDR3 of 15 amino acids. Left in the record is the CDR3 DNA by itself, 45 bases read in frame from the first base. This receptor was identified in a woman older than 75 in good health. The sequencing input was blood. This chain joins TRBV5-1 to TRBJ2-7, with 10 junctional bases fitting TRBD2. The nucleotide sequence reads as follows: TGCGCCAGCAGCTTGAAGCGGGGGGGCCCCGACGAGCAGTACTTC. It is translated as CASSLKRGGPDEQYF.